These 10 T cell receptor beta chains originate from one sample sequenced in a study of patients and donors after allogeneic stem cell transplantation (TCRdb year 2020). Libraries were built with RT-PCR. The instrument given in TCRdb is NextSeq 550. TCRdb reanalyzed the raw reads on its own, using fastp at Q25 for trimming and MiXCR for clone calling, and kept in-frame beta chains. Each record represents a unique CDR3 protein, reported with the most common genes and DNA among its rows. The sample has 900,000 to 1,000,000 distinct CDR3 sequences on record, about 20% of them singletons. 6% of the sample lies in the top ten. Sequenced material: blood, either unsorted or a sorted T cell fraction (not recorded which). Source of these receptors: a human donor who was either an allogeneic HSCT recipient or a stem cell or donor lymphocyte infusion donor (not recorded which). It is not recorded whose cells these are; they may come from a transplant donor.

The chain combines TRBV5-1 with TRBJ2-1; 8 nucleotides align to TRBD2. The junction had 14 bases not matched to a gene; V was cut back by 4 bases and J by 8 bases. The CDR3 spans 16 residues. Germline values: CDR1 SGHRS, CDR2 YFSETQ. The CDR3, as DNA: TGCGCCAGCAGCCGGACCGGGACTAGGATTATTCATGAGCAGTTCTTC. This translates into CASSRTGTRIIHEQFF. The full variable domain, completed using reference TRBV5-1 and TRBJ2-1, is KAGVTQTPRYLIKTRGQQVTLSCSPISGHRSVSWYQQTPGQGLQFLFEYFSETQRNKGNFPGRFSGRQFSNSRSEMNVSTLELGDSALYLCASSRTGTRIIHEQFFGPGTRLTVL.

This chain joins TRBV7-2 and TRBJ1-2, with 8 bases matching TRBD1. CDR1 and CDR2 (germline): SGHTA, FQGNSA. V dropped 5 bases and J dropped 1; count of bases not matched to a gene: 6. The CDR3 is 15 residues long. The CDR3 DNA sequence: TGTGCCAGCAGCGTGGACAGGGCGTTTAACTATGGCTACACCTTC. Translation gives CASSVDRAFNYGYTF.

In its sample, this clonotype was seen a few times. The rearrangement uses TRBV7-2 and TRBJ2-2; possible D gene TRBD1, 6 bases. CDR1 is SGHTA and CDR2 is FQGNSA in the germline V gene. The CDR3 totals 15 residues. V lost 5 bases and J 0 bases, leaving 10 bases between the germline ends. In DNA form, the CDR3 reads TGTGCCAGCAGCCGCGACAGGTCGAACACCGGGGAGCTGTTTTTT. It codes for CASSRDRSNTGELFF.

This clonotype was detected ten times or more. This chain joins TRBV6-2 or TRBV6-3 and TRBJ1-2; D is possibly TRBD1 (6 bases). Trimming shortened V by 4 bases and J by 6 bases, and 12 bases separated the two germline ends. The germline V gene has CDR1 MNHEY and CDR2 SVGEGT. The CDR3 runs 13 residues. DNA of the CDR3: TGTGCCAGCAGTTCACAGGGTTTCGATGGCTACACCTTC. It encodes CASSSQGFDGYTF.

The V gene is TRBV7-3, the J gene TRBJ2-3; TRBD2 matches 7 bases. This CDR3 is built from 16 residues. J gave up 2 bases and V 5 bases, and 10 bases lay outside the gene matches. Germline CDR1 SGHTA, CDR2 FQGTGA. Here the CDR3 DNA reads TGTGCCAGCAGCCCTGGGGTCGGGAGGATCACAGATACGCAGTATTTT. It is translated as CASSPGVGRITDTQYF.

The table lists this clonotype with a few counts. V usage is TRBV28 and J usage is TRBJ2-3, with TRBD2 matching over 9 bases. CDR1 MDHEN and CDR2 SYDVKM come from the germline V gene. CDR3 length: 17 amino acids. The trim removed 1 base at V and 10 bases at J, leaving 15 bases unmatched. For the CDR3, the DNA is TGTGCCAGCAGTTTATCTCTCCGAGCGGGGGGTTCCTCAGCGCAGTATTTT. This codes for CASSLSLRAGGSSAQYF. Supplemented by reference TRBV28 and TRBJ2-3, the full variable domain reads DVKVTQSSRYLVKRTGEKVFLECVQDMDHENMFWYRQDPGLGLRLIYFSYDVKMKEKGDIPEGYSVSREKKERFSLILESASTNQTSMYLCASSLSLRAGGSSAQYFGPGTRLTVL.

This clonotype was detected many times. The chain uses TRBV12-3 or TRBV12-4 and TRBJ2-1, with 12 bases identical to TRBD2. CDR3 length: 15 amino acids. V shed 5 bases and J 6 bases; nucleotides not matched to a gene: 5. The chain's CDR3 is CASSPRTSGANEQFF. In nucleotides, the CDR3 is TGTGCCAGCAGTCCTCGGACTAGCGGGGCCAATGAGCAGTTCTTC.

J is TRBJ2-1 and V is TRBV5-6; D call uncertain. The germline CDR1 and CDR2 sequences are SGHDT and YYEEEE. V lost 2 bases to trimming and J lost 5 bases, with 5 bases between them. This CDR3 contains 12 residues. CDR3 nucleotides: TGTGCCAGCAGCTTCGATAACAATGAGCAGTTCTTC. This encodes CASSFDNNEQFF. Based on the CDR3 plus reference TRBV5-6 and TRBJ2-1, the full variable domain is DAGVTQSPTHLIKTRGQQVTLRCSPKSGHDTVSWYQQALGQGPQFIFQYYEEEERQRGNFPDRFSGHQFPNYSSELNVNALLLGDSALYLCASSFDNNEQFFGPGTRLTVL.

The rearrangement joins TRBV12-3 or TRBV12-4 to TRBJ2-2; 14 bases map to TRBD2. J gave up 3 bases and V 6 bases, and 6 bases lay outside the gene matches. This CDR3 has 17 amino acids. The CDR3 loop is CASSLGLAGGYTGELFF. The CDR3 DNA is TGTGCCAGCAGCCTCGGACTAGCGGGAGGTTACACCGGGGAGCTGTTTTTT.

This clonotype was seen a handful of times. This chain connects TRBV29-1 to TRBJ1-1, with D possibly TRBD1 on 5 matching bases. The germline V gene encodes CDR1 SQVTM and CDR2 ANQGSEA. CDR3 size: 13 residues. V lost 6 bases, J lost 4 bases, and 15 bases lay in between. The CDR3 protein is CSVGDPKGTEAFF. Written as DNA, the CDR3 is TGCAGCGTAGGGGACCCTAAGGGCACTGAAGCTTTCTTT.